The 11 T cell receptor beta chains below all came from one sample that was sequenced in a study of tumor and adjacent non-tumor tissue in lung cancer. TCRbeta libraries were built with three rounds of nested PCR, modified from ARM-PCR. Via MiXCR, TCRdb re-called the multiplex PCR reads, giving one row per CDR3 protein. The sample shows fewer than 45,000 distinct CDR3 sequences, 60% to 70% of them seen only once. The template was RNA from unsorted bulk tissue. More than 3 cm separated this lung sample from the edge of the tumor. Sequenced material: distant non-tumor lung tissue. All receptors derive from a woman in her thirties or forties with non-small cell lung cancer.

Note on this clonotype: The DNA is omitted, as the CDR3 cannot be located on it reliably, and the CDR3 follows TCRdb's listing. This CDR3 is CASSVGVGSGGYKEQFF. V gene TRBV9 combines with J gene TRBJ2-1; no DNA check was done on the table's D call, TRBD2. Germline values: CDR1 SGDLS, CDR2 YYNGEE. The CDR3 totals 17 residues, both ends included.

Regarding this clonotype: This likely comes from a read error, as the CDR3 has no conserved phenylalanine or tryptophan at its end. The chain uses TRBV11-3 and TRBJ2-1; 7 bases are shared with TRBD1. The ends lost 4 bases at V and 8 bases at J; junction bases unmatched: 11. The CDR3 has 15 amino acids. CDR1 is SGHNT, CDR2 YENEEA, per germline. CDR3 nucleotide sequence: TGTGCCAGCAGCTCCCCGAGACAGGGCAGCGATGAGCAGTTCTAC. Translation: CASSSPRQGSDEQFY.

As regards this clonotype: A clone one base away is much larger, so this may be a read error. The gene calls are TRBV5-1 and TRBJ2-3, with D possibly being TRBD2 (6 bases). Germline CDR1 is SGHRS and CDR2 is YFSETQ. The CDR3 contains 15 residues. CDR3 sequence: CASSDGSSDTDTRYF. The CDR3 nucleotides read TGCGCCAGCAGCGACGGATCTAGCGACACAGATACGCGGTATTTT.

In the case of this clonotype: At one end, the junction sequence differs from germline, possibly due to a read error. This sequence joins TRBV6-2 or TRBV6-3 and TRBJ2-7, with TRBD2 identical over 7 bases. This CDR3 has 13 residues. CDR1 is MNHEY, CDR2 SVGEGT, per germline. CDR3 in amino acids: CASSHGRWREPQF. CDR3 bases: TGTGCCAGCAGTCACGGGCGGTGGCGGGAGCCCCAATTC.

Notes on this clonotype: The junction shows a germline mismatch at one end, possibly a read error. The J gene is TRBJ1-1, the V gene TRBV6-1, with D possibly matching TRBD1 (5 bases). This CDR3 is 15 amino acids long. Per the germline V gene, CDR1 is MNHNS and CDR2 is SASEGT. The CDR3 DNA follows: TGTGCCAGCAGTGAGAAGAGGGGTCCGGGAACTGAAACTTTCTTT. Amino acids: CASSEKRGPGTETFF.

As for this clonotype: One end of the junction fails to match germline, which may point to a read error. V usage is TRBV10-2 and J usage is TRBJ2-1; 8 positions match TRBD1. From germline, CDR1 is WSHSY and CDR2 SAAADI. The CDR3 totals 16 residues. This CDR3 is CASRILAGGSYDEQFF. The CDR3 DNA sequence: TGCGCCAGCAGGATACTAGCAGGGGGCTCCTACGATGAGCAGTTCTTC.

Notes on this clonotype: A read error may account for a junction end that differs from germline. The CDR3, as DNA: TGCGTCAGCAGCCAAGCGGCACCTAGCAATCAGCCCCGGCATTTT. Translating it yields CVSSQAAPSNQPRHF. The J gene is TRBJ1-5, the V gene TRBV4-2; unclear D gene. CDR3 length: 15 residues. Germline V CDR1 and CDR2: LGHNA, YNFKEQ.

As for this clonotype: Its ends do not fully match the called genes, so a read error is possible. The rearrangement uses TRBV5-1 and TRBJ2-5; the D gene is possibly TRBD1 (6 bases). Looked up from germline, CDR1 is SGHRS and CDR2 is YFSETQ. The CDR3 is made up of 16 amino acids. CDR3 sequence reads: CASSLESGQGQETQYF. The CDR3 DNA reads TGCGCCAGCAGCTTGGAGTCAGGGCAGGGGCAAGAGACCCAATACTTC.

Concerning this clonotype itself: One junction end does not reproduce the germline sequence, and a read error may be involved. The rearrangement links TRBV6-1 to TRBJ2-7; D possibly corresponds to TRBD1 (6 bases). CDR3 size: 15 residues. Germline CDR1 reads MNHNS; CDR2 reads SASEGT. The CDR3: CVSSDIGTNSYEQYF. Written as DNA, the CDR3 is TGTGTCAGCAGTGATATCGGGACAAATTCCTACGAGCAGTACTTC.

Details on this clonotype: At one end the junction does not follow the germline gene, possibly because of a read error. The chain has TRBV11-3 and TRBJ2-1; D is ambiguous. The CDR3 covers 16 residues. The V gene's germline CDR1 is SGHNT and CDR2 YENEEA. The CDR3 DNA follows: TGTGCCAGGAGCCCAAGACCTAGGATCTCCTACAATGAGCATTTCTTC. This sequence encodes CARSPRPRISYNEHFF.

The chain joins TRBV24-1 to TRBJ1-5; D is unresolved. Germline loops: CDR1 KGHDR, CDR2 SFDVKD. Deletions cut 2 bases from V and 3 bases from J, with 10 bases between. This CDR3 comprises 15 residues. In DNA, the CDR3 is TGTGCCACCAGTGATTCCGGAGGTAACAATCAGCCCCAGCATTTT. Protein: CATSDSGGNNQPQHF.